Listed below are T cell receptor beta chains from one sample, sequenced in a study of shared clonotypes between healthy human individuals. Assay used: immunoSEQ multiplex PCR; TCRdb lists only in-frame clones, some missing. The table includes about 1,900,000 clones, around 96% detected once. Sequenced material: naive CD8+ T cells sorted from blood. The source of these receptors is a young man in good health. Each CDR3 is given without its conserved first and last residue.

J gene: TRBJ1-2
V gene: TRBV5-4
CDR3 protein: ASSLSGNYGYT

J gene: TRBJ2-5
V gene: TRBV11-3
CDR3 protein: ASSDRAGGPGETQY

J gene: TRBJ2-1
V gene: TRBV14
CDR3 protein: ASSHYAFTYNEQF

J gene: TRBJ2-3
V gene: TRBV10-1
CDR3 protein: ASSDGADFSTDTQY

J gene: TRBJ2-5
V gene: TRBV10-3
CDR3 protein: AISDRAGGEETQY

J gene: TRBJ2-7
V gene: TRBV27
CDR3 protein: ASSTPERAHEQY

J gene: TRBJ1-6
V gene: TRBV14
CDR3 protein: ASSQLPGNSPLH

J gene: TRBJ2-1
V gene: TRBV4-1
CDR3 protein: ASSHRVGLAQDEQF

J gene: TRBJ1-2
V gene: TRBV4-3
CDR3 protein: ASSHDTKGTGFFYGYT

J gene: TRBJ1-2
V gene: TRBV21-1
CDR3 protein: ASSKGEAGGDNYGYT

J gene: TRBJ2-4
V gene: TRBV19
CDR3 protein: ASRDPLLSHIQY

J gene: TRBJ1-4
V gene: TRBV27
CDR3 protein: ASGRPATNEKLF

J gene: TRBJ2-2
V gene: TRBV28
CDR3 protein: ASSLASWDTGELF

J gene: TRBJ1-6
V gene: TRBV28
CDR3 protein: ASSGAYSPLH

J gene: TRBJ2-7
V gene: TRBV19
CDR3 protein: ASSSSEGSYEQY

J gene: TRBJ2-3
V gene: TRBV19
CDR3 protein: ASSIDLMTGEGDTQY

J gene: TRBJ1-2
V gene: TRBV5-5
CDR3 protein: ASSLEVPAGDYGYT

J gene: TRBJ2-7
V gene: TRBV5-1
CDR3 protein: ASSSGGSYEQY

J gene: TRBJ2-7
V gene: TRBV4-1
CDR3 protein: ASSQEHRDYEQY

J gene: TRBJ2-7
V gene: TRBV4-1
CDR3 protein: ASSLTDKAYEQY

J gene: TRBJ2-2
V gene: TRBV9
CDR3 protein: ASSPRLAPNTGELF

J gene: TRBJ2-1
V gene: TRBV28
CDR3 protein: ASSSRRILYNEQF

J gene: TRBJ2-7
V gene: TRBV11-2
CDR3 protein: ASSPRDLYEQY

J gene: TRBJ2-7
V gene: TRBV6-5
CDR3 protein: ASSYRGGEQY

J gene: TRBJ2-3
V gene: TRBV6-5
CDR3 protein: ASSPGPWTSDTQY